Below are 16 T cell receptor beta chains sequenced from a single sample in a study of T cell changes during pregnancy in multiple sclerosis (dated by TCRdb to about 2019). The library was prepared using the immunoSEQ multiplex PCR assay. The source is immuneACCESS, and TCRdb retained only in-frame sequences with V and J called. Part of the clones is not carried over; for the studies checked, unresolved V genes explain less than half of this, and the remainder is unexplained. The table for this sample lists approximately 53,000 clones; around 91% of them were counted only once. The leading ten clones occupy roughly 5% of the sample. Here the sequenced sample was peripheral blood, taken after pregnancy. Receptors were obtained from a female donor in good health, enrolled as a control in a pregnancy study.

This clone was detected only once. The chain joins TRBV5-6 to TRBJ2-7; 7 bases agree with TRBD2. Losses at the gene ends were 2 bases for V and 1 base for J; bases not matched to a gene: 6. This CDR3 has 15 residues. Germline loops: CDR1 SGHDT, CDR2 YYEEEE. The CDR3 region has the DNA TGTGCCAGCAGCTTTCGGGTAGCGGGTTCCTACGAGCAGTACTTC. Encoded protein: CASSFRVAGSYEQYF.

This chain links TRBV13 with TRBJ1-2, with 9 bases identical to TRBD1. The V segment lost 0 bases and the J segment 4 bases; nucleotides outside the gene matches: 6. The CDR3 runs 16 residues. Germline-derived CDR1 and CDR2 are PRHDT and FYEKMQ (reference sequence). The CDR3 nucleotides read TGTGCCAGCAGCTTAGGAGACAGGGGGGGTGGCTATGGCTACACCTTC. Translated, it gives CASSLGDRGGGYGYTF.

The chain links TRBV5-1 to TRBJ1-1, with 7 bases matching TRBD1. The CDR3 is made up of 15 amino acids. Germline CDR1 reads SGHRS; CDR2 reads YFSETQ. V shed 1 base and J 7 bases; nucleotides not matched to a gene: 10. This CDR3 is CASSLLEGAGSEAFF. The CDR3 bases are TGCGCCAGCAGCTTGCTCGAGGGGGCGGGAAGTGAAGCTTTCTTT.

CDR3 DNA: TGTGCCATCAGTGAGTCGACAGGGCAGCCCCAGCATTTT. Amino acid sequence: CAISESTGQPQHF. The chain recombines TRBV10-3 with TRBJ1-5; the match to TRBD1 covers 7 bases. Germline V gives CDR1 ENHRY, CDR2 SYGVKD. The CDR3 runs to 13 residues. V gave up 0 bases and J gave up 7 bases; unmatched junction bases: 0.

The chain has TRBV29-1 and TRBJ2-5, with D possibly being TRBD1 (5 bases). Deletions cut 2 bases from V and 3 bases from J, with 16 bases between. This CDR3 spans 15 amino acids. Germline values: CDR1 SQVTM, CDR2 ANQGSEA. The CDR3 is CSVETPRQNEETQYF. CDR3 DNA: TGCAGCGTTGAAACCCCTCGACAGAACGAAGAGACCCAGTACTTC.

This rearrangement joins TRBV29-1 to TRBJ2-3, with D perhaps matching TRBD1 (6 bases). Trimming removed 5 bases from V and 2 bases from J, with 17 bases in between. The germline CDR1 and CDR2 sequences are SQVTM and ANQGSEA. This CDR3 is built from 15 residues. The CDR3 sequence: CSVSPTGIFTDTQYF. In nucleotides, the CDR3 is TGCAGCGTTTCCCCCACAGGGATTTTCACAGATACGCAGTATTTT.

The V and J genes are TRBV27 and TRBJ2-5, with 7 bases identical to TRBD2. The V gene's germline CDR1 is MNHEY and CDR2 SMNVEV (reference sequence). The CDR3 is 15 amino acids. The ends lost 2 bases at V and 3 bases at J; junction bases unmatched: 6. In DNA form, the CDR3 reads TGTGCCAGCAGTTTAGGGGGAGGGGTAAAAGAGACCCAGTACTTC. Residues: CASSLGGGVKETQYF.

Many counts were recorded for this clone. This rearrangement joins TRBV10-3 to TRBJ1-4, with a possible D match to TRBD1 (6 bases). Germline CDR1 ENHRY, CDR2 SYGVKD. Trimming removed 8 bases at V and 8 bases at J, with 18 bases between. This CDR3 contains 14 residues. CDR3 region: CAIAKGEGGEKLFF. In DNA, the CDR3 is TGTGCCATCGCCAAGGGGGAGGGTGGCGAAAAACTGTTTTTT.

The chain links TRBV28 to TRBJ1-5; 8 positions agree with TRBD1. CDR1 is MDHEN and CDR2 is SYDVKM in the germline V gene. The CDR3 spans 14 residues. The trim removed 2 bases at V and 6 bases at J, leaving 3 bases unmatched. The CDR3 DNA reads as TGTGCCAGCAGTTTACTCCAGGGGGCTCAGCCCCAGCATTTT. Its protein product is CASSLLQGAQPQHF.

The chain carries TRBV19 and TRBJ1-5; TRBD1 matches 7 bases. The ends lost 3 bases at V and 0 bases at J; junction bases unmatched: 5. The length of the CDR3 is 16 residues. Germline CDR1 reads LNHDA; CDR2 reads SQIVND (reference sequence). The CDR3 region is CASSMWDRDSNQPQHF. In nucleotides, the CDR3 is TGTGCCAGTAGTATGTGGGACAGAGATAGCAATCAGCCCCAGCATTTT.

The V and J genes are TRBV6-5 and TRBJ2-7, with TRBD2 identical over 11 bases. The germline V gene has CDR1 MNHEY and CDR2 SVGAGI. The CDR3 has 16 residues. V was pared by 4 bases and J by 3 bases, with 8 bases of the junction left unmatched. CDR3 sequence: CASSSGLADYGYEQYF. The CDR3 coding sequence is TGTGCCAGCAGTTCGGGACTAGCGGACTACGGCTACGAGCAGTACTTC.

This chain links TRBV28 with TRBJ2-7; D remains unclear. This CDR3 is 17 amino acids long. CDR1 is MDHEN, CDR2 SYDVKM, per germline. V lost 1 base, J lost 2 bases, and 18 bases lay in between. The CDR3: CASSLFPTWVETYEQYF. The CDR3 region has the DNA TGTGCCAGCAGTTTATTTCCTACGTGGGTGGAGACCTACGAGCAGTACTTC.

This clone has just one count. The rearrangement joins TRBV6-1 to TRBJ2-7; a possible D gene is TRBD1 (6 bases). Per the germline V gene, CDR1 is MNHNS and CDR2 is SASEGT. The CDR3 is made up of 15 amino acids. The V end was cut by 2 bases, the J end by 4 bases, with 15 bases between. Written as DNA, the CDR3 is TGTGCCAGCAGTGAATTCCCCGGACAGCCTTACGAGCAGTACTTC. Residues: CASSEFPGQPYEQYF.

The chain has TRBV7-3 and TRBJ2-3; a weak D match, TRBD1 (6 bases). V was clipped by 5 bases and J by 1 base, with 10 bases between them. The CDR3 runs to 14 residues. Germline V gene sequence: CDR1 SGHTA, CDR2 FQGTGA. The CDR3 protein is CASSKQGGTDTQYF. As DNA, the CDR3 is TGTGCCAGCAGCAAACAGGGAGGCACAGATACGCAGTATTTT.

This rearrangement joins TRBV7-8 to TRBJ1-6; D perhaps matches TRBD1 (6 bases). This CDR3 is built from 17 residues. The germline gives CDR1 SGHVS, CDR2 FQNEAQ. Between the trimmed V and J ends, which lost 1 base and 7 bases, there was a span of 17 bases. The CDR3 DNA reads TGTGCCAGCAGCTTAGGGTCCGTGCAGGGGCGGAATTCACCCCTCCACTTT. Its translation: CASSLGSVQGRNSPLHF.

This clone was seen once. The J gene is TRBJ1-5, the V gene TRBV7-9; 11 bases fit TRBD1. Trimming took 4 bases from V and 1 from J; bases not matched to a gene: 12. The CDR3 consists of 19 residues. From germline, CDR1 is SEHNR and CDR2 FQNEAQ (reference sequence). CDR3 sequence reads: CASSSTPGQGGLSNQPQHF. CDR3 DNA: TGTGCCAGCAGCTCCACCCCGGGACAGGGGGGACTGAGCAATCAGCCCCAGCATTTT.